A single sample is the source of the 20 T cell receptor beta chains below, sequenced in a study of early T cells in non-severe SARS-CoV-2 infection. Via MiXCR, TCRdb re-called the 5' RACE reads, giving one row per CDR3 protein. Here the sample spans about 120,000 distinct CDR3 sequences, 10% to 15% being singletons. The source was whole blood, collected at baseline. The receptor source for this set is an adult who was a healthcare worker with PCR-confirmed SARS-CoV-2 infection or an uninfected control (not recorded which).

As to this clonotype: A much larger clone differs from this one at a single base, so this may be a read error. The genes are TRBV6-2 or TRBV6-3 and TRBJ2-7; 11 bases are a match to TRBD2. Germline CDR1 is MNHEY and CDR2 is SVGEGT. The CDR3 loop spans 14 amino acids. With 11 bases clipped from V and 4 bases from J, the junction kept 10 bases outside the gene matches. Here the CDR3 DNA reads TGTGCCCGCAATCGACTAGCGGGACGATACGAGCAGTACTTC. It encodes CARNRLAGRYEQYF.

J is TRBJ2-3 and V is TRBV3-1; TRBD1 aligns across 9 bases. Germline V gene data show CDR1 as LGHDT and CDR2 as YNNKEL (reference sequence). The J segment lost 4 bases and the V segment lost 3 bases, leaving 5 bases of the junction unmatched. The CDR3 totals 15 residues. The CDR3 region has the DNA TGTGCCAGCAGCCAGTTTACAGGGGGCTCAGATACGCAGTATTTT. This encodes CASSQFTGGSDTQYF.

The V gene is TRBV29-1, the J gene TRBJ2-2; possibly TRBD1 for D (5 bases). The germline V and J ends were trimmed by 8 bases and 5 bases, with 12 bases remaining between them. In germline, CDR1 is SQVTM, CDR2 ANQGSEA. There are 12 residues in the CDR3. In nucleotides, the CDR3 is TGCAGCACGAAATGGACAACCGGGGAGCTGTTTTTT. It specifies CSTKWTTGELFF.

This clonotype showed up many times. This chain connects TRBV28 to TRBJ2-7; TRBD2 is a possible D gene (6 bases). Trimming shortened V by 6 bases and J by 3 bases, and 18 bases separated the two germline ends. Germline V gene lookup returns CDR1 MDHEN and CDR2 SYDVKM. The CDR3 runs 15 residues. The CDR3 reads CASSRSGTGIYEQYF. CDR3 nucleotide sequence: TGTGCCAGCAGCCGTTCGGGGACTGGCATCTACGAGCAGTACTTC.

This clonotype was seen many times. This CDR3 is CASSRAGEPTDTQYF. For the CDR3, the DNA is TGCGCCAGCAGCAGGGCGGGAGAGCCCACAGATACGCAGTATTTT. The rearrangement joins TRBV5-1 to TRBJ2-3; 7 bases are a match to TRBD2. V was pared by 4 bases and J by 2 bases, with 7 bases of the junction left unmatched. The germline V gene has CDR1 SGHRS and CDR2 YFSETQ. CDR3 size: 15 residues.

This clonotype was seen a handful of times. The J gene is TRBJ2-7, the V gene TRBV12-3 or TRBV12-4, with no clear D. The CDR3 totals 12 residues. V was trimmed by 3 bases and J by 4 bases, leaving 7 bases between them. CDR3 region: CASSFLGYEQYF. The DNA of the CDR3 is TGTGCCAGCAGTTTTTTGGGTTACGAGCAGTACTTC.

J is TRBJ2-7 and V is TRBV27, with 9 bases lining up with TRBD1. From germline, CDR1 is MNHEY and CDR2 SMNVEV (reference sequence). The CDR3 has 13 residues. V shed 6 bases, J shed 3 bases, and the junction held 3 bases outside the gene matches. The CDR3 nucleotides read TGTGCCAGCAGCTGGACAGGGGACTACGAGCAGTACTTC. Its protein is CASSWTGDYEQYF.

The table lists this clonotype with a few counts. V is TRBV7-2 and J is TRBJ1-6; the match to TRBD1 covers 9 bases. The CDR3 sequence is 15 residues long. Germline V gives CDR1 SGHTA, CDR2 FQGNSA. J lost 9 bases, V lost 5 bases, and 8 bases had no gene match. The CDR3 DNA reads as TGTGCCAGCAGCCTGGGACAGGGTAGAAGTTCACCCCTCCACTTT. This sequence encodes CASSLGQGRSSPLHF.

This rearrangement joins TRBV5-1 to TRBJ2-1; no clear D. The V gene's germline CDR1 is SGHRS and CDR2 YFSETQ. Between the trimmed V and J ends, which lost 6 bases and 1 base, there was a span of 5 bases. This CDR3 contains 12 residues. In nucleotides, the CDR3 is TGCGCCAGCACCTCTTCCTACAATGAGCAGTTCTTC. Residues: CASTSSYNEQFF.

This sequence joins TRBV29-1 and TRBJ1-2; D is uncertain. The ends were cut back, 3 bases at V and 10 bases at J, with 12 bases in the middle. CDR1 and CDR2 from the germline V gene are SQVTM and ANQGSEA. The CDR3 extends over 11 amino acids. CDR3 in amino acids: CSVEAGPPYTF. The CDR3 DNA is TGCAGCGTTGAGGCAGGCCCACCCTACACCTTC.

This clonotype came up a few times. The chain joins TRBV5-6 to TRBJ1-4; 7 nucleotides match TRBD1. Germline V gives CDR1 SGHDT, CDR2 YYEEEE. The CDR3 has 17 residues. V shed 3 bases and J 0 bases; nucleotides not matched to a gene: 8. The CDR3: CASSWLTGEATNEKLFF. CDR3 sequence (DNA): TGTGCCAGCAGCTGGCTTACAGGGGAGGCAACTAATGAAAAACTGTTTTTT.

This clonotype was counted a few times. The chain joins TRBV11-2 to TRBJ1-4; D call uncertain. The CDR3 sequence is 15 residues long. The germline CDR1 and CDR2 sequences are SGHAT and FQNNGV. V was clipped by 1 base and J by 7 bases, with 13 bases between them. The CDR3 bases are TGTGCCAGCAGCTTAGCTCCGGACCCATTTGAAAAACTGTTTTTT. Protein product: CASSLAPDPFEKLFF. The full variable domain, completed using reference TRBV11-2 and TRBJ1-4, is EAGVAQSPRYKIIEKRQSVAFWCNPISGHATLYWYQQILGQGPKLLIQFQNNGVVDDSQLPKDRFSAERLKGVDSTLKIQPAKLEDSAVYLCASSLAPDPFEKLFFGSGTQLSVL.

This clonotype was recorded at least ten times. V usage is TRBV6-5 and J usage is TRBJ2-2, with 7 bases that match TRBD1. This CDR3 contains 17 residues. V lost 6 bases and J lost 5; bases outside the gene matches: 15. Germline V gene sequence: CDR1 MNHEY, CDR2 SVGAGI. CDR3 DNA: TGTGCCAGCAGCCGAACCGGGGACAGTCGTGTGACCGGGGAGCTGTTTTTT. Its translation is CASSRTGDSRVTGELFF.

This clonotype was detected ten times or more. The chain recombines TRBV19 with TRBJ2-1; TRBD2 might be the D (5 bases). Trimming shortened V by 5 bases and J by 0 bases, and 14 bases separated the two germline ends. The CDR3 is 16 amino acids. From germline, CDR1 is LNHDA and CDR2 SQIVND (reference sequence). This chain's CDR3 is CASSRTPAHSYNEQFF. For the CDR3, the DNA is TGTGCCAGTAGTCGGACTCCTGCCCACTCCTACAATGAGCAGTTCTTC.

This clonotype was recorded at least ten times. CDR3 in DNA: TGTGCCAGCAGCCACAACAGGGGCCAAGAGACCCAGTACTTC. Translated: CASSHNRGQETQYF. The chain has TRBV14 and TRBJ2-5; TRBD1 matches 7 bases. This CDR3 contains 14 residues. V dropped 3 bases and J dropped 1; count of bases not matched to a gene: 2. Germline V gene data show CDR1 as SGHDN and CDR2 as FVKESK.

The chain employs TRBV14 and TRBJ2-3; no clear D. The CDR3 runs 15 residues. Trimming removed 4 bases from V and 2 bases from J, with 13 bases in between. CDR1 SGHDN and CDR2 FVKESK come from the germline V gene. Written as DNA, the CDR3 is TGTGCCAGCAGCCCCCGAATGGGCTCCACAGATACGCAGTATTTT. Amino acid sequence: CASSPRMGSTDTQYF.

In its sample, this clonotype was seen a few times. The gene calls are TRBV5-1 and TRBJ2-2; TRBD1 matches 8 bases. This CDR3 has 17 residues. Germline-derived CDR1 and CDR2 are SGHRS and YFSETQ. V lost 0 bases and J lost 5; bases outside the gene matches: 9. CDR3 amino acids: CASSLARRGRRTGELFF. The CDR3 nucleotides are TGCGCCAGCAGCTTGGCTCGCAGGGGGCGGAGGACCGGGGAGCTGTTTTTT. The complete variable domain, with remaining parts taken from reference TRBV5-1 and TRBJ2-2, reads KAGVTQTPRYLIKTRGQQVTLSCSPISGHRSVSWYQQTPGQGLQFLFEYFSETQRNKGNFPGRFSGRQFSNSRSEMNVSTLELGDSALYLCASSLARRGRRTGELFFGEGSRLTVL.

This chain connects TRBV3-1 to TRBJ2-5; D not certain. The CDR3 has 12 amino acids. V dropped 7 bases and J dropped 2 bases, with 8 bases sitting between them. Germline CDR1 LGHDT, CDR2 YNNKEL (reference sequence). This CDR3 is CASTRNQETQYF. DNA of the CDR3: TGTGCCAGCACCCGGAATCAAGAGACCCAGTACTTC.

The V gene is TRBV2, the J gene TRBJ2-3; possible D gene TRBD1, 6 bases. The V gene lost 10 bases and the J gene lost 6 bases, with 11 bases spanning the gap. The CDR3 spans 11 residues. Germline V lookup: CDR1 SNHLY, CDR2 FYNNEI. The CDR3 here is CATRDRDTQYF. The CDR3 region has the DNA TGTGCCACGCGAGACAGGGATACGCAGTATTTT.

The V gene is TRBV7-6, the J gene TRBJ1-2; D is possibly TRBD1 (5 bases). Germline V gene data show CDR1 as SGHVS and CDR2 as FNYEAQ. V gave up 3 bases and J gave up 4 bases, with 9 bases separating them. This CDR3 is built from 13 residues. CDR3 in DNA: TGTGCCAGCAGCTTGGGGGAGACCTATGGCTACACCTTC. Protein product: CASSLGETYGYTF.